This T cell receptor beta chain was profiled in a study of PD-1 blockade in mismatch repair-deficient tumors. Study-wide background: Patients had over 10 mismatch repair-deficient cancer types, all previously treated and progressing.

Libraries were prepared by immunoSEQ multiplex PCR; TCRdb keeps only in-frame clonotypes and omits some of them. The table has 25,000 to 30,000 clones, roughly 84% seen once. Broader study findings: Rapid post-treatment expansion, then contraction, generally preceding radiologic response, marked tumor-resident clones.

As regards this clone: What it binds is unknown.

This CDR3 region has 18 residues. The ends lost 5 bases at V and 0 bases at J; junction bases unmatched: 11. The germline gives CDR1 SGHRS, CDR2 YFSETQ. V usage is TRBV5-1 and J usage is TRBJ2-7, with 13 bases matching TRBD2. The material sequenced was PBMCs, taken before pembrolizumab treatment. The clonotype was recovered from an adult with mismatch repair-deficient cancer. The CDR3 DNA sequence: TGCGCCAGCAGTTCCTGGACTAGCGGGAGCCACAGCTCCTACGAGCAGTACTTC. It codes for CASSSWTSGSHSSYEQYF.